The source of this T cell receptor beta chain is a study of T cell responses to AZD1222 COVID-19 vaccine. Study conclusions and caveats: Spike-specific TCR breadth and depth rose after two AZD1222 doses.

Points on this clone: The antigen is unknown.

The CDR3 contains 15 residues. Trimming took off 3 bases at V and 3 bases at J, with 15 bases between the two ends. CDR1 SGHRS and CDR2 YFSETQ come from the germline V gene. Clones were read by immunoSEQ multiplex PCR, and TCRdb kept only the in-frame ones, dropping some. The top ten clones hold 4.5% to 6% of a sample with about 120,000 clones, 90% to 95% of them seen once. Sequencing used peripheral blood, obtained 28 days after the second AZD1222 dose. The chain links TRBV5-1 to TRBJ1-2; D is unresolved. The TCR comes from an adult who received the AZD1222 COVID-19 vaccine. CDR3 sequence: CASSSGGSYHYGYTF. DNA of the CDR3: TGCGCCAGCAGCTCCGGCGGTTCGTATCACTATGGCTACACCTTC.